This entry features one TCR beta chain sequence. The data were obtained in a study of Ad26.COV2.S vaccination and SARS-CoV-2 variants. Specified treatment: 19 received Ad26.COV2.S at low or high dose, single or two shots; a few received placebo; per-sample allocation not given. The samples date from day 63 after the first vaccine or placebo injection. Germline V lookup: CDR1 SGHDT, CDR2 YYEEEE. Deletions cut 3 bases from V and 4 bases from J, with 20 bases between. The CDR3 is 16 residues long. Method: immunoSEQ multiplex PCR; TCRdb's copy keeps in-frame clones and lacks some. The data hold some 480,000 clones, with roughly 85% observed a single time.

Sequenced here: peripheral blood, sampled in a trial of Ad26.COV2.S vaccine versus placebo. This TCR was sampled from a person between 18 and 60 years old who received the Ad26.COV2.S COVID-19 vaccine or a placebo. This chain uses TRBV5-6 with TRBJ2-7; D is possibly TRBD2 (7 bases). CDR3 nucleotides: TGTGCCAGCAGCTCCTTGGGGGGCGGGAGCGCATACGAGCAGTACTTC. Translation: CASSSLGGGSAYEQYF.